The 21 T cell receptor beta chains given below trace back to one sample, sequenced in a study of cytomegalovirus exposure and HLA in healthy donors. PCR amplification relied on 60 Vbeta primers (plus 13 Jbeta primers). Sequenced by immunoSEQ multiplex PCR; TCRdb stores in-frame clones only, minus some. The sample contains over 150,000 clones, 80% to 90% of which appear only once. Sequenced material: PBMCs. Source of these receptors: a woman in her 30s in good health and CMV-seropositive.

The rearrangement links TRBV19 to TRBJ1-5; TRBD1 agrees at 8 bases. The junction had 7 bases not matched to a gene; V was cut back by 8 bases and J by 7 bases. The CDR3 contains 13 residues. Per germline, CDR1 LNHDA and CDR2 SQIVND (reference sequence). The CDR3 spells CASQDRVQQPQHF. The CDR3 DNA reads TGTGCCAGTCAGGACAGGGTCCAACAGCCCCAGCATTTT.

As DNA, the CDR3 is TGTGCCAGCTCACTTTCAACAGGGCAGGGGTACACTGAAGCTTTCTTT. It specifies CASSLSTGQGYTEAFF. The rearrangement joins TRBV18 to TRBJ1-1, with a possible D match to TRBD1 (6 bases). The CDR3 runs 16 residues. The germline V gene has CDR1 KGHSH and CDR2 LQKENI. V gave up 4 bases and J gave up 3 bases, with 18 bases separating them.

This clone was found once. J is TRBJ1-1 and V is TRBV6-4, with TRBD1 matching over 9 bases. V trimming: 6 bases; J trimming: 4 bases; junction bases outside the gene matches: 9. The CDR3 extends over 15 amino acids. Germline V gives CDR1 MRHNA, CDR2 SNTAGT. The chain's CDR3 is CASRAGTGYGTEAFF. CDR3 DNA: TGTGCCAGCAGGGCCGGGACAGGGTACGGCACTGAAGCTTTCTTT.

V is TRBV7-2 and J is TRBJ1-1; 8 bases are a match to TRBD1. The CDR3 runs 14 residues. Germline V gene sequence: CDR1 SGHTA, CDR2 FQGNSA. Unmatched junction bases numbered 5, after V lost 3 bases and J lost 5 bases. The CDR3 sequence: CASSFQGAVTEAFF. The CDR3 DNA sequence: TGTGCCAGCAGCTTCCAGGGGGCTGTAACTGAAGCTTTCTTT.

The chain joins TRBV6-6 to TRBJ2-7; 7 bases are a match to TRBD1. This CDR3 comprises 13 residues. V dropped 6 bases and J dropped 2; count of bases not matched to a gene: 4. Per germline, CDR1 MNHNY and CDR2 SVGAGI (reference sequence). CDR3 in DNA: TGTGCCAGCAGGCCTACAGGGGCCTACGAGCAGTACTTC. Its translation: CASRPTGAYEQYF.

This clone has a single count. The chain carries TRBV7-2 and TRBJ1-5; D might be TRBD1 (5 bases). Germline CDR1 SGHTA, CDR2 FQGNSA. V was pared by 0 bases and J by 4 bases, with 10 bases between. CDR3 length equals 15 residues. The CDR3 bases are TGTGCCAGCAGCTTAGCGGGCAGGGCGAATCAGCCCCAGCATTTT. Protein product: CASSLAGRANQPQHF.

V is TRBV27 and J is TRBJ2-2, with TRBD1 identical over 11 bases. V shed 5 bases, J shed 4 bases, and the junction held 6 bases outside the gene matches. Germline assignment: CDR1 MNHEY and CDR2 SMNVEV (reference sequence). The CDR3 loop spans 16 amino acids. The CDR3 DNA reads TGTGCCAGCAGTGTTCGGACAGGGGGCCTCACCGGGGAGCTGTTTTTT. Amino acids: CASSVRTGGLTGELFF.

This clone appeared a single time. J is TRBJ2-7 and V is TRBV6-5, with 8 positions matching TRBD1. Germline lookup yields CDR1 MNHEY and CDR2 SVGAGI. CDR3 length equals 15 residues. The V segment lost 6 bases and the J segment 7 bases; nucleotides outside the gene matches: 14. The CDR3 sequence: CASRPDRAGWREQYF. The CDR3 nucleotides are TGTGCCAGCAGACCGGACAGGGCGGGGTGGAGGGAGCAGTACTTC.

The CDR3 region has the DNA TGCGCCAGCAGCGATAGGACAGGGGGATATAATGAAAAACTGTTTTTT. This translates into CASSDRTGGYNEKLFF. The rearrangement joins TRBV5-1 to TRBJ1-4, with 10 positions matching TRBD1. This CDR3 has 16 amino acids. From germline, CDR1 is SGHRS and CDR2 YFSETQ. V dropped 4 bases and J dropped 4; count of bases not matched to a gene: 7.

The chain carries TRBV7-9 and TRBJ1-2; D gene ambiguous. The V end lost 5 bases, the J end lost 2 bases, and 15 bases lay between the germline ends. CDR3 size: 15 residues. Germline lookup yields CDR1 SEHNR and CDR2 FQNEAQ (reference sequence). CDR3: CASSHNHPRNYGYTF. In DNA form, the CDR3 reads TGTGCCAGCAGCCATAACCACCCTAGGAACTATGGCTACACCTTC.

The CDR3 is CASRETTYATEAFF. The CDR3 DNA is TGTGCCAGCAGAGAAACCACATACGCAACTGAAGCTTTCTTT. The V gene is TRBV27, the J gene TRBJ1-1, with D uncertain. V lost 6 bases and J 5 bases, leaving 16 bases between the germline ends. The CDR3 spans 14 residues. Germline V gene sequence: CDR1 MNHEY, CDR2 SMNVEV (reference sequence).

This clone was detected only once. The rearrangement links TRBV9 to TRBJ2-1, with TRBD2 as a possible D gene (6 bases). The CDR3 loop spans 15 amino acids. The ends were cut back, 2 bases at V and 2 bases at J, with 11 bases in the middle. Germline lookup yields CDR1 SGDLS and CDR2 YYNGEE. Here the CDR3 reads CASSVGSFAYNEQFF. The DNA of the CDR3 is TGTGCCAGCAGCGTCGGGAGTTTCGCCTACAATGAGCAGTTCTTC.

This chain connects TRBV6-4 to TRBJ1-1, with 8 bases aligning to TRBD1. The CDR3 is 17 amino acids. V shed 6 bases, J shed 1 base, and the junction held 13 bases outside the gene matches. The germline V gene has CDR1 MRHNA and CDR2 SNTAGT. The CDR3 sequence: CASSPSVYRGRNTEAFF. CDR3 sequence (DNA): TGTGCCAGCAGCCCTTCAGTCTACAGGGGGAGGAACACTGAAGCTTTCTTT.

V usage is TRBV5-1 and J usage is TRBJ2-7, with 7 bases that match TRBD2. The CDR3 covers 14 residues. V shed 1 base and J 4 bases; nucleotides not matched to a gene: 5. CDR1 SGHRS and CDR2 YFSETQ come from the germline V gene. The CDR3 loop reads CASSLLAGGYEQYF. CDR3 nucleotide sequence: TGCGCCAGCAGCTTGTTAGCGGGCGGGTACGAGCAGTACTTC.

This clone was seen a single time. The gene calls are TRBV19 and TRBJ2-2; 8 bases fit TRBD1. V was pared by 4 bases and J by 4 bases, with 8 bases of the junction left unmatched. CDR3 length: 16 amino acids. CDR1 LNHDA and CDR2 SQIVND come from the germline V gene (reference sequence). CDR3 amino acids: CASSKPTGASTGELFF. DNA for the CDR3: TGTGCCAGTAGTAAGCCGACAGGGGCCTCCACCGGGGAGCTGTTTTTT.

Only one count was recorded for this clone. This rearrangement joins TRBV13 to TRBJ2-2, with D possibly being TRBD2 (5 bases). The CDR3 loop spans 17 amino acids. From germline, CDR1 is PRHDT and CDR2 FYEKMQ (reference sequence). The V and J ends lost 2 bases and 7 bases respectively, with 20 bases between them. CDR3 DNA sequence: TGTGCCAGCAGCTTATGGTCCAGGCGCCTCCGGGGCGGGGAGCTGTTTTTT. It encodes CASSLWSRRLRGGELFF.

This clone was counted between two and nine times. The J gene is TRBJ1-1, the V gene TRBV10-3, with D possibly matching TRBD1 (5 bases). The germline V gene has CDR1 ENHRY and CDR2 SYGVKD. The V and J ends lost 2 bases and 6 bases respectively, with 13 bases between them. The CDR3 consists of 14 residues. The CDR3 sequence is CAISESNRLAEAFF. The CDR3 nucleotides read TGTGCCATCAGTGAGAGCAACAGGTTAGCTGAAGCTTTCTTT.

The rearrangement links TRBV7-3 to TRBJ2-1, with unresolved D. The V gene's germline CDR1 is SGHTA and CDR2 FQGTGA. The ends were cut back, 5 bases at V and 3 bases at J, with 11 bases in the middle. The CDR3 length is 14 residues. CDR3 protein: CASSPEPYYNEQFF. The DNA for the CDR3 is TGTGCCAGCAGCCCGGAGCCGTACTACAATGAGCAGTTCTTC.

The chain is built from TRBV19 and TRBJ1-4; TRBD1 matches 9 bases. The CDR3 sequence is 17 residues long. Per germline, CDR1 LNHDA and CDR2 SQIVND (reference sequence). Trimming removed 5 bases from V and 5 bases from J; junction bases left unmatched: 12. The CDR3 DNA reads TGTGCCAGTAGTCCCGGGACAGGGTTTATAGGGAATGAAAAACTGTTTTTT. Residues: CASSPGTGFIGNEKLFF.

The rearrangement uses TRBV7-2 and TRBJ2-5; 8 nucleotides agree with TRBD1. Germline CDR1 reads SGHTA; CDR2 reads FQGNSA. The CDR3 sequence is 15 residues long. After removal of 6 bases from V and 4 bases from J, the junction contained 10 bases not matched to a gene. The CDR3 loop reads CASRSQTGERETQYF. The CDR3 coding sequence is TGTGCCAGCAGAAGTCAGACAGGGGAGCGAGAGACCCAGTACTTC.

The rearrangement links TRBV6-5 to TRBJ2-7, with 8 bases fitting TRBD1. The germline V gene has CDR1 MNHEY and CDR2 SVGAGI. The trim removed 8 bases at V and 3 bases at J, leaving 9 bases unmatched. The CDR3 length is 14 residues. CDR3 sequence: CASGYRGSDYEQYF. DNA of the CDR3: TGTGCCAGCGGCTACAGGGGGAGTGACTACGAGCAGTACTTC.